This TCR beta chain was recovered during a study of cytomegalovirus exposure and HLA in healthy donors. Study-wide findings and caveats: In a later analysis, V- and J-gene trimming of beta chains associated with a DCLRE1C missense variant, replicated independently.

The CDR3 extends over 16 amino acids. V shed 5 bases and J 2 bases; nucleotides not matched to a gene: 7. Per germline, CDR1 SNHLY and CDR2 FYNNEI. In the case of this clone: Its antigen is currently unknown.

This PCR relied on a set of 60 Vbeta primers and 13 Jbeta primers. Only in-frame clones appear in the TCRdb table, and some are missing; sequencing was by immunoSEQ multiplex PCR. The sample has under 100,000 clones, around two thirds seen once. The sample consisted of PBMCs. The origin of this receptor is a woman in her twenties or thirties in good health and CMV-seropositive. The chain employs TRBV2 and TRBJ1-3; TRBD1 matches 9 bases. The CDR3 region is CASSRQGVPAGNTIYF. The CDR3 coding sequence is TGTGCCAGCAGTAGACAGGGGGTCCCCGCTGGAAACACCATATATTTT.